Each of the 25 T cell receptor beta chains below was sequenced from the same sample in a study of T cell changes during pregnancy in multiple sclerosis. Measured with immunoSEQ multiplex PCR; TCRdb has only the in-frame clones, and not every one. The repertoire holds 45,000 to 50,000 clones, with about 90% as singletons. The source material was CD4+ T cells from peripheral blood mononuclear cells, sampled in the second trimester of pregnancy. These receptors were obtained from a female donor in good health, enrolled as a control in a pregnancy study.

The CDR3 region has the DNA TGTGCCAGTGACAGCGGGAGGACCAAAGAGACCCAGTACTTC. It encodes CASDSGRTKETQYF. This sequence joins TRBV19 and TRBJ2-5, with TRBD2 matching 9 bases. With V trimmed by 8 bases and J by 3 bases, 7 bases remained unmatched. The CDR3 consists of 14 residues. CDR1 LNHDA and CDR2 SQIVND come from the germline V gene (reference sequence).

In its sample, this clone was seen once. This chain uses TRBV9 with TRBJ1-1, with D unresolved. The CDR3 contains 14 residues. Germline-derived CDR1 and CDR2 are SGDLS and YYNGEE. V was cut by 5 bases and J by 1 base, with 12 bases left in between. Here the CDR3 reads CASRRAEPNTEAFF. The CDR3 region has the DNA TGTGCCAGCAGGCGGGCAGAACCGAACACTGAAGCTTTCTTT.

The chain has TRBV7-2 and TRBJ2-2; 13 positions match TRBD2. Germline CDR1 reads SGHTA; CDR2 reads FQGNSA. V trimming: 10 bases; J trimming: 0 bases; junction bases outside the gene matches: 14. The CDR3 has 19 residues. CDR3 DNA: TGTGCCATCCCCTCCTTTTATGGACTAGCGGGGGCGAACACCGGGGAGCTGTTTTTT. Its translation is CAIPSFYGLAGANTGELFF.

V and J are TRBV19 and TRBJ1-4; 9 bases agree with TRBD1. This CDR3 is built from 16 residues. Per the germline V gene, CDR1 is LNHDA and CDR2 is SQIVND (reference sequence). Trimming removed 5 bases from V and 10 bases from J; junction bases left unmatched: 14. DNA for the CDR3: TGTGCCAGTAGTCCGACCACGGACAGGGGCAACGGAAAACTGTTTTTT. This codes for CASSPTTDRGNGKLFF.

V is TRBV7-9 and J is TRBJ1-6, with 9 bases matching TRBD1. From germline, CDR1 is SEHNR and CDR2 FQNEAQ (reference sequence). The CDR3 spans 16 residues. The V and J ends lost 5 bases and 7 bases, in that order; junction bases with no gene match: 9. The CDR3 sequence is CASSPEQGAGNSPLHF. In DNA form, the CDR3 reads TGTGCCAGCAGCCCGGAACAGGGGGCGGGAAATTCACCCCTCCACTTT.

This sequence joins TRBV30 and TRBJ1-1; D might be TRBD1 (5 bases). Deletions cut 2 bases from V and 9 bases from J, with 7 bases between. The CDR3 has 10 amino acids. Germline V gene data show CDR1 as GTSNPN and CDR2 as SVGIG (reference sequence). The CDR3 spells CAWSKGKAFF. CDR3 in DNA: TGTGCCTGGAGTAAGGGGAAAGCTTTCTTT.

This sequence joins TRBV5-4 and TRBJ2-1, with D possibly matching TRBD1 (5 bases). This CDR3 is built from 16 residues. The germline V gene encodes CDR1 SGHNT and CDR2 YYREEE (reference sequence). V shed 3 bases and J shed 0 bases, with 13 bases lying between them. The CDR3, as DNA: TGTGCCAGCAGCTCGGAAGGACATAGCTCCTACAATGAGCAGTTCTTC. This sequence encodes CASSSEGHSSYNEQFF.

The chain joins TRBV19 to TRBJ2-5, with 8 bases identical to TRBD1. The CDR3 extends over 12 amino acids. V was pared by 8 bases and J by 3 bases, with 2 bases of the junction left unmatched. CDR1 is LNHDA, CDR2 SQIVND, per germline (reference sequence). CDR3 bases: TGTGCCAGTGCGGGACAGGAAGAGACCCAGTACTTC. This sequence encodes CASAGQEETQYF. Complete variable domain (other parts from reference TRBV19 and TRBJ2-5): DGGITQSPKYLFRKEGQNVTLSCEQNLNHDAMYWYRQDPGQGLRLIYYSQIVNDFQKGDIAEGYSVSREKKESFPLTVTSAQKNPTAFYLCASAGQEETQYFGPGTRLLVL.

The chain recombines TRBV29-1 with TRBJ1-5; D gene ambiguous. The ends were cut back, 4 bases at V and 4 bases at J, with 8 bases in the middle. Germline CDR1 is SQVTM and CDR2 is ANQGSEA. The CDR3 has 12 residues. The CDR3 DNA follows: TGCAGCGTTGGGGCCCGGAATCAGCCCCAGCATTTT. Residues: CSVGARNQPQHF.

This rearrangement joins TRBV4-2 to TRBJ2-5, with D perhaps TRBD2 (7 bases). V was clipped by 3 bases and J by 5 bases, with 16 bases between them. The CDR3 loop spans 15 amino acids. Germline V lookup: CDR1 LGHNA, CDR2 YNFKEQ. This CDR3 reads CASSQDRGGPETQYF. The CDR3 DNA is TGTGCCAGCAGCCAGGACCGCGGGGGCCCGGAGACCCAGTACTTC.

This chain connects TRBV7-2 to TRBJ1-2, with D possibly being TRBD1 (6 bases). The CDR3 totals 16 residues. The germline V gene has CDR1 SGHTA and CDR2 FQGNSA. V was shortened by 2 bases and J by 5 bases, with 18 bases between the two germline ends. In DNA, the CDR3 is TGTGCCAGCAGCTTACATGGGGCGACAGGAGCTTATGGCTACACCTTC. Its protein is CASSLHGATGAYGYTF.

This chain joins TRBV5-1 and TRBJ2-1; 16 bases map to TRBD2. V lost 0 bases, J lost 6 bases, and 3 bases stayed unmatched. The CDR3 is 17 residues long. Germline V gene data show CDR1 as SGHRS and CDR2 as YFSETQ. CDR3 in amino acids: CASSLAGTSGGGNEQFF. Written as DNA, the CDR3 is TGCGCCAGCAGCTTGGCGGGGACTAGCGGGGGGGGCAATGAGCAGTTCTTC.

The J gene is TRBJ2-2, the V gene TRBV5-1; 9 bases align to TRBD1. The CDR3 contains 18 residues. CDR1 and CDR2 (germline): SGHRS, YFSETQ. The J segment lost 5 bases and the V segment lost 4 bases, leaving 15 bases of the junction unmatched. The CDR3 is CASSRTRDREVRTGELFF. CDR3 DNA sequence: TGCGCCAGCAGCAGGACCCGGGACAGGGAGGTTCGTACCGGGGAGCTGTTTTTT.

This sequence joins TRBV30 and TRBJ2-7; maybe TRBD1 (5 bases). Per germline, CDR1 GTSNPN and CDR2 SVGIG (reference sequence). This CDR3 spans 13 amino acids. The V and J ends lost 7 bases and 2 bases respectively, with 15 bases between them. Written as DNA, the CDR3 is TGTGCCTTCCTAGACAGTTCGGCCTACGAGCAGTACTTC. This translates into CAFLDSSAYEQYF.

This chain joins TRBV18 and TRBJ1-4; D not certain. With 3 bases removed from V and 0 bases from J, the gap between germline ends came to 14 bases. This CDR3 region has 17 residues. The germline gives CDR1 KGHSH, CDR2 LQKENI. CDR3 amino acids: CASSPYQTAATNEKLFF. The CDR3 DNA reads TGTGCCAGCTCACCGTACCAAACCGCAGCAACTAATGAAAAACTGTTTTTT.

V usage is TRBV11-2 and J usage is TRBJ2-7; TRBD2 matches at 10 bases. Per the germline V gene, CDR1 is SGHAT and CDR2 is FQNNGV. With 5 bases clipped from V and 2 bases from J, the junction kept 6 bases outside the gene matches. This CDR3 is built from 15 residues. The CDR3 is CASSLGLAATYEQYF. DNA for the CDR3: TGTGCCAGCAGCCTTGGACTAGCGGCGACCTACGAGCAGTACTTC.

The chain has TRBV4-2 and TRBJ2-1; D might be TRBD1 (7 bases). Germline values: CDR1 LGHNA, CDR2 YNFKEQ. Trimming left V 0 bases short and J 6 bases short, with 18 bases between. The CDR3 spans 17 residues. The DNA for the CDR3 is TGTGCCAGCAGCCAAGAAGGCGGGGCAGGGGGAGGCAATGAGCAGTTCTTC. Its translation: CASSQEGGAGGGNEQFF.

This clone was seen only once. The chain is built from TRBV9 and TRBJ2-2; 15 bases are shared with TRBD2. After removal of 7 bases from V and 2 bases from J, the junction contained 3 bases not matched to a gene. Germline V gene data show CDR1 as SGDLS and CDR2 as YYNGEE. This CDR3 has 16 residues. DNA for the CDR3: TGTGCCAGCGGGACTAGCGGGGGGACCAACACCGGGGAGCTGTTTTTT. Amino acid sequence: CASGTSGGTNTGELFF. Filled out from reference TRBV9 and TRBJ2-2, the complete variable domain reads DSGVTQTPKHLITATGQRVTLRCSPRSGDLSVYWYQQSLDQGLQFLIQYYNGEERAKGNILERFSAQQFPDLHSELNLSSLELGDSALYFCASGTSGGTNTGELFFGEGSRLTVL.

CDR3 sequence (DNA): TGCGCCAGCAGCCAAGATTGGGCAGGGGTATTAACTGAAGCTTTCTTT. Translated, it gives CASSQDWAGVLTEAFF. The chain couples TRBV4-3 to TRBJ1-1, with a weak D call TRBD1 (6 bases). The CDR3 runs 16 residues. V was clipped by 0 bases and J by 5 bases, with 16 bases between them. Germline V gene data show CDR1 as LGHNA and CDR2 as YSLEER.

This chain links TRBV2 with TRBJ2-7; 8 nucleotides match TRBD1. Per germline, CDR1 SNHLY and CDR2 FYNNEI. The CDR3 loop spans 16 amino acids. V was clipped by 2 bases and J by 9 bases; unmatched bases: 15. The CDR3 nucleotides read TGTGCCAGCAGTGAAAGACGAGGACAGGGCTTAGAGGGGCAGTACTTC. Encoded protein: CASSERRGQGLEGQYF.

This chain links TRBV13 with TRBJ2-7; 10 bases fit TRBD1. The junction had 10 bases not matched to a gene; V was cut back by 5 bases and J by 0 bases. The CDR3 consists of 17 residues. CDR1 is PRHDT and CDR2 is FYEKMQ in the germline V gene (reference sequence). For the CDR3, the DNA is TGTGCCAGCAGCCTCGTACCGGGACAGGGGCCCTCCTACGAGCAGTACTTC. This encodes CASSLVPGQGPSYEQYF.

The chain uses TRBV27 and TRBJ2-7; 10 nucleotides line up with TRBD1. Germline assignment: CDR1 MNHEY and CDR2 SMNVEV (reference sequence). The CDR3 is 14 amino acids. Trimming removed 2 bases from V and 7 bases from J; junction bases left unmatched: 5. The CDR3 here is CASSLPGQGIEQYF. The CDR3 DNA is TGTGCCAGCAGTTTACCGGGACAGGGGATAGAGCAGTACTTC.

The chain is built from TRBV5-4 and TRBJ1-2, with D maybe TRBD1 (6 bases). This CDR3 is 17 amino acids long. The ends were cut back, 3 bases at V and 2 bases at J, with 20 bases in the middle. The germline V gene encodes CDR1 SGHNT and CDR2 YYREEE (reference sequence). CDR3 in amino acids: CASSSPGARTLNYGYTF. Written as DNA, the CDR3 is TGTGCCAGCAGCTCCCCAGGGGCCAGGACTTTAAACTATGGCTACACCTTC.

The chain joins TRBV5-1 to TRBJ1-2, with D possibly matching TRBD1 (6 bases). The CDR3 is 15 residues long. The germline CDR1 and CDR2 sequences are SGHRS and YFSETQ. Trimming pared 3 bases from V and 1 base from J, leaving 13 bases between. CDR3 in DNA: TGCGCCAGCAGCTCTACTCCGGGACATAACTATGGCTACACCTTC. Translating gives CASSSTPGHNYGYTF.

The chain links TRBV10-3 to TRBJ2-7, with 9 bases fitting TRBD2. The germline gives CDR1 ENHRY, CDR2 SYGVKD. The V and J ends lost 2 bases and 5 bases, in that order; junction bases with no gene match: 13. The CDR3 is 17 amino acids. The CDR3 bases are TGTGCCATCAGTGAGCCGAGGACTAGCGTACGTTCACACGAGCAGTACTTC. It specifies CAISEPRTSVRSHEQYF.